A selection of T cell receptor beta chains follows, all from one sample in a study of OX40 agonist ivuxolimab in advanced cancers. Clones were read by immunoSEQ multiplex PCR, and TCRdb kept only the in-frame ones, dropping some. The sample lists fewer than 85,000 clones; 84% were seen once. Source: CD4+ or CD8+ T cells sorted from blood, taken in a trial of the OX40 agonist ivuxolimab. The receptors were gathered from an adult with an advanced solid tumor such as melanoma, head and neck, liver or kidney cancer. The CDR3 runs from the conserved cysteine through the conserved F or W. The D gene is left open where the match is weak. Only some rows state a clone size, as once, few, many or a class for expanded clones.

v_call: TRBV5-1; d_call: -; j_call: TRBJ1-2; clone_size: -; cdr3_aa: CASSLGPKSSYGYTF; cdr3_nt: TGCGCCAGCAGCTTGGGTCCAAAGTCCTCATATGGCTACACCTTC
v_call: TRBV27; d_call: -; j_call: TRBJ2-1; clone_size: -; cdr3_aa: CASSLWRDSNEQFF; cdr3_nt: TGTGCCAGCAGTTTATGGAGGGACAGCAATGAGCAGTTCTTC
v_call: TRBV10-3; d_call: -; j_call: TRBJ1-2; clone_size: few; cdr3_aa: CAISEQENYGYTF; cdr3_nt: TGTGCCATCAGTGAGCAGGAAAACTATGGCTACACCTTC
v_call: TRBV10-1; d_call: -; j_call: TRBJ2-7; clone_size: once; cdr3_aa: CATLGDNSLNYEQYF; cdr3_nt: TGCGCCACTTTGGGGGATAATAGCTTAAACTACGAGCAGTACTTC
v_call: TRBV7-9; d_call: -; j_call: TRBJ1-4; clone_size: -; cdr3_aa: CASSTTPGGATNEKLFF; cdr3_nt: TGTGCCAGCAGCACCACGCCTGGGGGTGCAACTAATGAAAAACTGTTTTTT
v_call: TRBV18; d_call: TRBD1; j_call: TRBJ2-3; clone_size: -; cdr3_aa: CASSLRDRLTDTQYF; cdr3_nt: TGTGCCAGCTCACTCCGGGACAGGCTCACAGATACGCAGTATTTT
v_call: TRBV6-6; d_call: -; j_call: TRBJ2-7; clone_size: -; cdr3_aa: CATSRYEQYF; cdr3_nt: TGTGCCACCTCACGATACGAGCAGTACTTC
v_call: TRBV7-3; d_call: -; j_call: TRBJ1-6; clone_size: few; cdr3_aa: CASSLTGQGGPYNSPLHF; cdr3_nt: TGTGCCAGCAGCTTAACGGGGCAAGGGGGGCCGTATAATTCACCCCTCCACTTT
v_call: TRBV6-6; d_call: -; j_call: TRBJ1-5; clone_size: -; cdr3_aa: CASSQTPMVAQPQHF; cdr3_nt: TGTGCCAGCAGTCAGACCCCCATGGTAGCGCAGCCCCAGCATTTT
v_call: TRBV5-1; d_call: TRBD1; j_call: TRBJ2-7; clone_size: once; cdr3_aa: CASSLAGTGAYEQYF; cdr3_nt: TGCGCCAGCAGCTTGGCAGGGACAGGGGCCTACGAGCAGTACTTC
v_call: TRBV19; d_call: TRBD1; j_call: TRBJ1-2; clone_size: few; cdr3_aa: CASSVEQGYGYGYTF; cdr3_nt: TGTGCCAGTAGTGTGGAACAGGGGTACGGCTATGGCTACACCTTC
v_call: TRBV9; d_call: TRBD1; j_call: TRBJ1-2; clone_size: -; cdr3_aa: CASSAGTALNYGYTF; cdr3_nt: TGTGCCAGCAGCGCGGGGACAGCCCTTAACTATGGCTACACCTTC
v_call: TRBV11-2; d_call: -; j_call: TRBJ2-4; clone_size: -; cdr3_aa: CASSLDGLNIQYF; cdr3_nt: TGTGCCAGCAGCTTAGATGGTCTAAACATTCAGTACTTC
v_call: TRBV7-2; d_call: TRBD1; j_call: TRBJ2-4; clone_size: -; cdr3_aa: CASSPGGIARNIQYF; cdr3_nt: TGTGCCAGCAGCCCAGGGGGTATTGCGCGGAACATTCAGTACTTC
v_call: TRBV4-1; d_call: TRBD1; j_call: TRBJ1-1; clone_size: -; cdr3_aa: CASSQVIRGTEAFF; cdr3_nt: TGCGCCAGCAGCCAAGTGATCAGGGGGACTGAAGCTTTCTTT
v_call: TRBV5-4; d_call: TRBD1; j_call: TRBJ2-5; clone_size: -; cdr3_aa: CASSLARGRETQYF; cdr3_nt: TGTGCCAGCAGCTTGGCTAGGGGGCGCGAGACCCAGTACTTC
v_call: TRBV6-1; d_call: -; j_call: TRBJ1-5; clone_size: -; cdr3_aa: CASSQDKLPQHF; cdr3_nt: TGTGCCAGCAGCCAAGACAAGTTGCCCCAGCATTTT
v_call: TRBV7-2; d_call: TRBD1; j_call: TRBJ2-1; clone_size: once; cdr3_aa: CASSSTTGSYNEQFF; cdr3_nt: TGTGCCAGCAGCTCAACGACAGGGTCCTACAATGAGCAGTTCTTC
v_call: TRBV27; d_call: -; j_call: TRBJ1-5; clone_size: -; cdr3_aa: CASSFSGNQPQHF; cdr3_nt: TGTGCCAGCAGTTTTTCCGGCAATCAGCCCCAGCATTTT
v_call: TRBV9; d_call: -; j_call: TRBJ1-3; clone_size: -; cdr3_aa: CASSVEAGSTGNTIYF; cdr3_nt: TGTGCCAGCAGCGTAGAGGCAGGGTCTACTGGAAACACCATATATTTT
v_call: TRBV19; d_call: -; j_call: TRBJ2-7; clone_size: medium-sized; cdr3_aa: CASSPDTYEQYF; cdr3_nt: TGTGCCAGTAGCCCTGACACCTACGAGCAGTACTTC
v_call: TRBV6-5; d_call: TRBD1; j_call: TRBJ1-2; clone_size: -; cdr3_aa: CASSPTGNYGYTF; cdr3_nt: TGTGCCAGCAGTCCGACAGGGAACTATGGCTACACCTTC
v_call: TRBV7-2; d_call: -; j_call: TRBJ1-1; clone_size: -; cdr3_aa: CASSLLLFRGDTEAFF; cdr3_nt: TGTGCCAGCAGCTTGCTGCTTTTTCGGGGGGACACTGAAGCTTTCTTT
v_call: TRBV18; d_call: TRBD1; j_call: TRBJ1-4; clone_size: -; cdr3_aa: CASSPPFTGGPTNEKLFF; cdr3_nt: TGTGCCAGCTCACCACCGTTCACAGGGGGCCCAACTAATGAAAAACTGTTTTTT
v_call: TRBV5-1; d_call: -; j_call: TRBJ2-3; clone_size: -; cdr3_aa: CASSLAPADTQYF; cdr3_nt: TGCGCCAGCAGCTTGGCTCCTGCAGATACGCAGTATTTT
v_call: TRBV2; d_call: TRBD1; j_call: TRBJ2-7; clone_size: -; cdr3_aa: CASRDRNYEQYF; cdr3_nt: TGTGCCAGCCGGGACAGGAACTACGAGCAGTACTTC
v_call: TRBV5-6; d_call: TRBD1; j_call: TRBJ2-5; clone_size: once; cdr3_aa: CASSQLQGARETQYF; cdr3_nt: TGTGCCAGCAGCCAACTACAGGGGGCACGTGAGACCCAGTACTTC